One and the same sample provided the 18 T cell receptor beta chains below, sequenced in a study of shared clonotypes between healthy human individuals. Sequencing used immunoSEQ multiplex PCR; TCRdb keeps in-frame clones, though not all of them. Here the sample spans approximately 1.5 million clones, less than 99% being singletons. Specimen: naive CD4+ T cells sorted from blood. Described subset: CD45RA+ positively selected. The receptors shown here come from a man aged 30-40 years in good health.

J is TRBJ2-3 and V is TRBV6-1; no clear D. The V end lost 7 bases, the J end lost 4 bases, and 12 bases lay between the germline ends. CDR3 length equals 13 residues. CDR1 is MNHNS, CDR2 SASEGT, per germline. The CDR3 DNA reads TGTGCCAGCATGAGTGGGCCCTCAGATACGCAGTATTTT. It encodes CASMSGPSDTQYF.

Only one count was recorded for this clone. This rearrangement joins TRBV2 to TRBJ1-5; D is unclear. The CDR3 runs to 14 residues. Germline values: CDR1 SNHLY, CDR2 FYNNEI. The ends were cut back, 2 bases at V and 5 bases at J, with 10 bases in the middle. The CDR3 here is CASSESRLDQPQHF. CDR3 nucleotide sequence: TGTGCCAGCAGTGAAAGCAGGTTGGATCAGCCCCAGCATTTT.

V usage is TRBV7-7 and J usage is TRBJ2-1; 11 bases align to TRBD2. Germline V gene data show CDR1 as SSHAT and CDR2 as FNYEAQ (reference sequence). This CDR3 is built from 15 residues. J gave up 0 bases and V 5 bases, and 0 bases lay outside the gene matches. CDR3 in amino acids: CASSTSGSSYNEQFF. In DNA, the CDR3 is TGTGCCAGCAGCACTAGCGGGAGCTCCTACAATGAGCAGTTCTTC.

This clone was found once. V gene TRBV6-1 combines with J gene TRBJ2-1, with 10 positions matching TRBD2. CDR3 length: 15 amino acids. The ends lost 6 bases at V and 6 bases at J; junction bases unmatched: 8. Germline V gene data show CDR1 as MNHNS and CDR2 as SASEGT. CDR3 region: CASRPGTSVFNEQFF. In DNA, the CDR3 is TGTGCCAGCAGGCCCGGGACTAGCGTTTTCAATGAGCAGTTCTTC.

The chain joins TRBV5-6 to TRBJ1-1; perhaps TRBD1 as D (5 bases). Trimming removed 4 bases from V and 4 bases from J, with 14 bases in between. The CDR3 covers 14 residues. Germline CDR1 SGHDT, CDR2 YYEEEE. DNA for the CDR3: TGTGCCAGCAGCCAGAGGACCGGGGGCACTGAAGCTTTCTTT. Protein product: CASSQRTGGTEAFF. Based on the CDR3 plus reference TRBV5-6 and TRBJ1-1, the full variable domain is DAGVTQSPTHLIKTRGQQVTLRCSPKSGHDTVSWYQQALGQGPQFIFQYYEEEERQRGNFPDRFSGHQFPNYSSELNVNALLLGDSALYLCASSQRTGGTEAFFGQGTRLTVV.

As regards this clone: In the same sample, other DNA sequences code for this CDR3. The CDR3 region is CASSPPQETQYF. The CDR3 DNA reads as TGTGCCAGCTCACCTCCCCAAGAGACCCAGTACTTC. This chain uses TRBV18 with TRBJ2-5; D is undetermined. This CDR3 region has 12 residues. The ends were cut back, 3 bases at V and 1 base at J, with 3 bases in the middle. Germline V gives CDR1 KGHSH, CDR2 LQKENI.

The rearrangement uses TRBV6-6 and TRBJ1-5; D is unclear. V lost 2 bases and J lost 3, with 8 bases in between. There are 14 residues in the CDR3. CDR1 is MNHNY and CDR2 is SVGAGI in the germline V gene (reference sequence). Here the CDR3 reads CASSYEAFNQPQHF. The CDR3 DNA is TGTGCCAGCAGTTACGAAGCTTTCAATCAGCCCCAGCATTTT.

The chain uses TRBV10-2 and TRBJ2-1, with D tentatively TRBD1 or TRBD2 (6 bases each). From germline, CDR1 is WSHSY and CDR2 SAAADI. The germline V and J ends were trimmed by 7 bases and 2 bases, with 12 bases remaining between them. CDR3 length: 14 amino acids. CDR3 bases: TGCGCCAGCATGGGTGGGGGGCCCTACAATGAGCAGTTCTTC. It is translated as CASMGGGPYNEQFF.

The gene calls are TRBV7-8 and TRBJ2-7, with D perhaps assigned TRBD1 or TRBD2 (5 bases each). Trimming took 0 bases from V and 0 from J, leaving 15 bases between them. The germline CDR1 and CDR2 sequences are SGHVS and FQNEAQ. This CDR3 spans 17 amino acids. For the CDR3, the DNA is TGTGCCAGCAGCTTAGCCCGGGGCAGGTCGAGCTCCTACGAGCAGTACTTC. Protein product: CASSLARGRSSSYEQYF. The variable domain in full, with the rest retrieved from reference TRBV7-8 and TRBJ2-7, is GAGVSQSPRYKVAKRGQDVALRCDPISGHVSLFWYQQALGQGPEFLTYFQNEAQLDKSGLPSDRFFAERPEGSVSTLKIQRTQQEDSAVYLCASSLARGRSSSYEQYFGPGTRLTVT.

The J gene is TRBJ2-2, the V gene TRBV7-2; D possibly uses TRBD1 or TRBD2 (5 bases each). CDR1 SGHTA and CDR2 FQGNSA come from the germline V gene. Between the trimmed V and J ends, which lost 2 bases and 3 bases, there was a span of 13 bases. The CDR3 contains 16 residues. CDR3 DNA sequence: TGTGCCAGCAGCTTAACGGGGCCTCCGGACACCGGGGAGCTGTTTTTT. This gives the protein CASSLTGPPDTGELFF.

This chain joins TRBV7-9 and TRBJ2-7; TRBD2 agrees at 12 bases. J gave up 6 bases and V 5 bases, and 11 bases lay outside the gene matches. Germline values: CDR1 SEHNR, CDR2 FQNEAQ (reference sequence). The length of the CDR3 is 16 residues. The CDR3 nucleotides read TGTGCCAGCAGCCCCCGCCCCGGACTAGCGGGAACCGAGCAGTACTTC. This encodes CASSPRPGLAGTEQYF.

V usage is TRBV9 and J usage is TRBJ1-1, with D unclear. V lost 0 bases and J 2 bases, leaving 11 bases between the germline ends. The V gene's germline CDR1 is SGDLS and CDR2 YYNGEE. The CDR3 runs 15 residues. Here the CDR3 DNA reads TGTGCCAGCAGCGTAGCGGCAGGCACCAACACTGAAGCTTTCTTT. Translated, it gives CASSVAAGTNTEAFF. The whole variable domain, remainder taken from reference TRBV9 and TRBJ1-1, is DSGVTQTPKHLITATGQRVTLRCSPRSGDLSVYWYQQSLDQGLQFLIQYYNGEERAKGNILERFSAQQFPDLHSELNLSSLELGDSALYFCASSVAAGTNTEAFFGQGTRLTVV.

The chain joins TRBV29-1 to TRBJ2-7; tentative D call: TRBD2 (6 bases). The V end was cut by 5 bases, the J end by 3 bases, with 11 bases between. CDR1 and CDR2 (germline): SQVTM, ANQGSEA. The CDR3 spans 12 residues. CDR3 sequence (DNA): TGCAGCGTTTCTGAGGGAGGCTACGAGCAGTACTTC. This translates into CSVSEGGYEQYF.

This clone has a single count. The chain is built from TRBV18 and TRBJ2-3; D may match TRBD1 or TRBD2 (7 bases each). V gave up 0 bases and J gave up 2 bases, with 18 bases separating them. The germline gives CDR1 KGHSH, CDR2 LQKENI. The CDR3 consists of 18 residues. This chain's CDR3 is CASSPPMSPGGVTDTQYF. The CDR3 DNA reads TGTGCCAGCTCACCACCGATGAGTCCAGGGGGGGTCACAGATACGCAGTATTTT.

This chain links TRBV5-1 with TRBJ1-4; 7 bases map to TRBD1. With V trimmed by 7 bases and J by 8 bases, 8 bases remained unmatched. Germline V gene data show CDR1 as SGHRS and CDR2 as YFSETQ. CDR3 size: 13 residues. The CDR3 is CASGLGGPEKLFF. CDR3 DNA: TGCGCCAGCGGCCTAGGGGGCCCGGAAAAACTGTTTTTT.

This rearrangement joins TRBV7-6 to TRBJ2-5; the D is unclear. This CDR3 has 13 amino acids. Between the trimmed V and J ends, which lost 5 bases and 5 bases, there was a span of 12 bases. The V gene's germline CDR1 is SGHVS and CDR2 FNYEAQ. CDR3 bases: TGTGCCAGCAGCCTCCGGGTGGCGGAGACCCAGTACTTC. Protein sequence: CASSLRVAETQYF.

V is TRBV18 and J is TRBJ1-2, with D perhaps matching TRBD1 (5 bases). CDR1 KGHSH and CDR2 LQKENI come from the germline V gene. Trimming pared 4 bases from V and 9 bases from J, leaving 18 bases between. The CDR3 is 14 residues long. In DNA, the CDR3 is TGTGCCAGCTCACAGGACATGTCTACTAGGAGCTACACCTTC. Translated: CASSQDMSTRSYTF.

The V and J genes are TRBV5-1 and TRBJ1-1; no reliable D call. CDR3 length equals 14 residues. Germline CDR1 reads SGHRS; CDR2 reads YFSETQ. Trimming removed 1 base from V and 0 bases from J, with 7 bases in between. Here the CDR3 DNA reads TGCGCCAGCAGCTTGCGGGCATTGAACACTGAAGCTTTCTTT. Amino acid sequence: CASSLRALNTEAFF.